The rows below give T cell receptor beta chains drawn from one sample of a study of blood T cell repertoires in COVID-19. The table came from immunoSEQ multiplex PCR; TCRdb's copy has only in-frame clones and leaves some out. The sample gives 280,000 or so clones, around 87% of which show up once; less than 2% is in the top ten. The sequenced sample was PBMCs or T cells enriched from blood (not recorded which). These TCRs come from a woman in her late teens or twenties with acute COVID-19. The CDR3 runs from the conserved cysteine through the conserved F or W. A D gene is named only where the DNA matches it firmly. Rows may omit the clone size; those that give it use once, few, many or a size class.

abundance | j_gene | v_gene | d_gene | len | CDR3aa | CDR3nt
NA | TRBJ2-1 | TRBV27 | TRBD2 | 14 | CASTPRGSGGEQFF | TGTGCCAGCACACCCCGGGGTAGCGGGGGTGAGCAGTTCTTC
NA | TRBJ1-3 | TRBV2 | TRBD1 | 15 | CATSDRDHSGNTIYF | TGTGCCACCTCGGACAGGGACCACTCTGGAAACACCATATATTTT
NA | TRBJ1-4 | TRBV5-6 | TRBD1 | 15 | CASSARTGTNEKLFF | TGTGCCAGCAGCGCAAGGACAGGGACTAATGAAAAACTGTTTTTT
NA | TRBJ1-3 | TRBV5-1 | NA | 15 | CASRGAGHSGNTIYF | TGCGCCAGCAGGGGCGCGGGGCACTCTGGAAACACCATATATTTT
NA | TRBJ2-2 | TRBV19 | NA | 13 | CASSIGHTGELFF | TGTGCCAGTAGTATAGGGCACACCGGGGAGCTGTTTTTT
NA | TRBJ2-7 | TRBV7-6 | TRBD2 | 15 | CASSLALAGTYEQYF | TGTGCCAGCAGCCTAGCACTAGCGGGGACCTACGAGCAGTACTTC
NA | TRBJ2-1 | TRBV6-2/TRBV6-3 | TRBD2 | 15 | CASSYGLGLAGVQFF | TGTGCCAGCAGTTACGGCCTGGGACTAGCGGGAGTACAGTTCTTC
NA | TRBJ2-2 | TRBV24-1 | TRBD1 | 17 | CATSERTGTTNTGELFF | TGTGCCACCAGTGAGAGGACAGGAACTACGAACACCGGGGAGCTGTTTTTT
NA | TRBJ1-3 | TRBV7-9 | TRBD1 | 16 | CASSLTRQGIRNTIYF | TGTGCCAGCAGCTTAACTAGACAGGGAATAAGAAACACCATATATTTT
NA | TRBJ2-7 | TRBV6-2/TRBV6-3 | TRBD1 | 15 | CASSYYQGVVYEQYF | TGTGCCAGCAGTTACTACCAGGGGGTAGTGTACGAGCAGTACTTC
NA | TRBJ1-2 | TRBV2 | TRBD1 | 14 | CASREGTANYGYTF | TGTGCCAGCAGGGAAGGGACAGCCAACTATGGCTACACCTTC
few | TRBJ2-2 | TRBV3-1/TRBV3-2 | NA | 13 | CASSQDKRGELFF | TGTGCCAGCAGCCAAGACAAGCGTGGGGAGCTGTTTTTT
NA | TRBJ1-1 | TRBV5-8 | TRBD1 | 13 | CASRRTGRTEAFF | TGTGCCAGCAGGCGGACAGGGCGGACTGAAGCTTTCTTT
NA | TRBJ1-5 | TRBV30 | TRBD1 | 15 | CAWSRQGLINQPQHF | TGTGCCTGGAGCCGACAGGGGTTAATTAATCAGCCCCAGCATTTT
NA | TRBJ1-3 | TRBV11-2 | TRBD1 | 15 | CASSSAGGSGNTIYF | TGTGCCAGCAGCTCCGCAGGGGGCTCTGGAAACACCATATATTTT
NA | TRBJ2-2 | TRBV28 | TRBD1 | 13 | CASSPQGTGELFF | TGTGCCAGCAGCCCACAGGGGACCGGGGAGCTGTTTTTT
NA | TRBJ2-2 | TRBV5-6 | NA | 14 | CASSHTVNTGELFF | TGTGCCAGCAGCCATACAGTGAACACCGGGGAGCTGTTTTTT
once | TRBJ2-7 | TRBV20-1 | TRBD1 | 14 | CSASVQGVISEQYF | TGCAGTGCTAGTGTTCAGGGGGTAATTTCCGAGCAGTACTTC
NA | TRBJ2-6 | TRBV6-4 | TRBD1 | 16 | CASSDGTGTGANVLTF | TGTGCCAGCAGTGACGGGACAGGGACTGGGGCCAACGTCCTGACTTTC
few | TRBJ2-2 | TRBV12-5 | NA | 15 | CASGLWTTYTGELFF | TGTGCTAGTGGTTTATGGACAACTTACACCGGGGAGCTGTTTTTT
NA | TRBJ2-7 | TRBV12-5 | TRBD2 | 16 | CASGFQTSGRMSEQYF | TGTGCTAGTGGTTTCCAGACTAGCGGGAGAATGTCCGAGCAGTACTTC
NA | TRBJ2-3 | TRBV4-1 | NA | 14 | CASSQDLILAFEYF | TGCGCCAGCAGCCAAGATCTTATTCTAGCATTCGAGTATTTT
NA | TRBJ2-1 | TRBV7-9 | NA | 16 | CASSFEGTYSYNEQFF | TGTGCCAGCAGCTTCGAAGGGACTTACTCCTACAATGAGCAGTTCTTC
NA | TRBJ1-2 | TRBV19 | NA | 14 | CASNDPGGTYGYTF | TGTGCCAGTAACGACCCCGGGGGTACCTATGGCTACACCTTC
NA | TRBJ1-5 | TRBV6-5 | NA | 14 | CASSSQGSNQPQHF | TGTGCCAGCAGTTCCCAGGGAAGCAATCAGCCCCAGCATTTT
NA | TRBJ1-1 | TRBV4-3 | TRBD1 | 16 | CASSQVPPQGGAEAFF | TGCGCCAGCAGCCAAGTCCCCCCACAGGGGGGGGCTGAAGCTTTCTTT
NA | TRBJ2-7 | TRBV7-9 | NA | 12 | CASSLSNYEQYF | TGTGCCAGCAGCTTATCCAACTACGAGCAGTACTTC
once | TRBJ2-7 | TRBV3-1/TRBV3-2 | TRBD1 | 15 | CASSHSGQGAYEQYF | TGTGCCAGCAGCCACTCGGGACAGGGGGCCTACGAGCAGTACTTC
NA | TRBJ2-7 | TRBV5-6 | NA | 13 | CASSLAGSYEQYF | TGTGCCAGCAGCTTGGCAGGGTCCTACGAGCAGTACTTC
NA | TRBJ2-7 | TRBV10-3 | TRBD2 | 16 | CAISEFPSGRAGEQYF | TGTGCCATCAGTGAGTTCCCTAGCGGGAGGGCCGGCGAGCAGTACTTC
NA | TRBJ1-5 | TRBV27 | NA | 15 | CASSPRGRGNQPQHF | TGTGCCAGCAGTCCAAGGGGTCGGGGCAATCAGCCCCAGCATTTT
NA | TRBJ1-1 | TRBV5-6 | TRBD1 | 17 | CASSLDPGQGLNTEAFF | TGTGCCAGCAGCTTGGACCCGGGACAGGGTTTAAACACTGAAGCTTTCTTT
NA | TRBJ2-7 | TRBV19 | NA | 15 | CASSTSPTHRERQYF | TGTGCCAGTAGTACCTCTCCCACACACAGGGAGAGGCAGTACTTC
NA | TRBJ1-1 | TRBV6-4 | TRBD1 | 14 | CASRDSDRATEAFF | TGTGCCAGCAGGGACTCCGACAGGGCCACTGAAGCTTTCTTT
NA | TRBJ1-6 | TRBV10-3 | NA | 14 | CAISAGQPNSPLHF | TGTGCCATCAGTGCCGGACAGCCGAATTCACCCCTCCACTTT
NA | TRBJ2-7 | TRBV4-1 | NA | 13 | CASSLGQSYEQYF | TGCGCCAGCAGCCTGGGACAATCCTACGAGCAGTACTTC
NA | TRBJ2-5 | TRBV6-2/TRBV6-3 | TRBD2 | 16 | CASSRIAGGRQETQYF | TGTGCCAGCAGTCGAATAGCGGGCGGACGGCAAGAGACCCAGTACTTC
NA | TRBJ2-7 | TRBV5-1 | NA | 12 | CASSVQGYEQYF | TGCGCCAGCAGCGTTCAGGGCTACGAGCAGTACTTC
NA | TRBJ2-1 | TRBV11-2 | TRBD2 | 15 | CASSSGLAGAYEQFF | TGTGCCAGCAGCTCGGGACTAGCGGGAGCCTATGAGCAGTTCTTC
NA | TRBJ2-7 | TRBV5-6 | TRBD2 | 17 | CASSKPGLAGGSYEQYF | TGTGCCAGCAGCAAACCGGGACTAGCGGGAGGGAGTTACGAGCAGTACTTC
NA | TRBJ1-5 | TRBV19 | NA | 15 | CASSIEGRKNQPQHF | TGTGCCAGTAGTATCGAGGGCAGGAAGAATCAGCCCCAGCATTTT
once | TRBJ1-1 | TRBV5-3 | TRBD1 | 21 | CARSLAFRTGGRDNMNTEAFF | TGTGCCAGAAGCTTGGCCTTCCGGACAGGGGGCAGGGATAATATGAACACTGAAGCTTTCTTT
NA | TRBJ2-1 | TRBV24-1 | TRBD2 | 16 | CATSVRGGASYNEQFF | TGTGCCACCAGTGTCCGGGGGGGGGCCTCCTACAATGAGCAGTTCTTC
NA | TRBJ2-5 | TRBV15 | NA | 14 | CATRVNLTEGTQYF | TGTGCCACCAGGGTTAACCTAACCGAGGGGACCCAGTACTTC
NA | TRBJ2-5 | TRBV14 | TRBD1 | 18 | CASSQDFGRTGGQETQYF | TGTGCCAGCAGCCAAGATTTTGGCAGGACAGGGGGCCAGGAGACCCAGTACTTC
few | TRBJ2-7 | TRBV5-1 | TRBD2 | 14 | CASSIGTSGSEQYF | TGCGCCAGCAGCATCGGGACTAGCGGGAGCGAGCAGTACTTC
NA | TRBJ1-2 | TRBV28 | NA | 15 | CASSLSPSFGGGYTF | TGTGCCAGCAGTTTATCCCCTTCTTTCGGCGGAGGCTACACCTTC
NA | TRBJ2-1 | TRBV24-1 | TRBD2 | 16 | CATSATGTSPYNEQFF | TGTGCCACCAGTGCCACCGGGACTAGCCCCTACAATGAGCAGTTCTTC
NA | TRBJ1-2 | TRBV5-1 | NA | 12 | CASGDTGFGYTF | TGCGCCAGCGGGGACACAGGGTTTGGCTACACCTTC
few | TRBJ2-7 | TRBV4-2 | TRBD2 | 16 | CASSQDLASGIREQYF | TGTGCCAGCAGCCAAGATTTGGCTAGCGGGATCCGCGAGCAGTACTTC
NA | TRBJ2-7 | TRBV5-5 | TRBD1 | 14 | CASSFSGTGYEQYF | TGTGCCAGCAGCTTTTCCGGGACAGGCTACGAGCAGTACTTC
NA | TRBJ1-2 | TRBV28 | NA | 14 | CASSLGGATNGYTF | TGTGCCAGCAGTTTAGGGGGGGCCACTAATGGCTACACCTTC
once | TRBJ1-1 | TRBV6-5 | NA | 14 | CASSLAPQNTEAFF | TGTGCCAGCAGTTTAGCACCGCAGAACACTGAAGCTTTCTTT
NA | TRBJ2-7 | TRBV7-2 | NA | 14 | CASRRGGASYEQYF | TGTGCCAGTAGGCGGGGTGGGGCCTCCTACGAGCAGTACTTC